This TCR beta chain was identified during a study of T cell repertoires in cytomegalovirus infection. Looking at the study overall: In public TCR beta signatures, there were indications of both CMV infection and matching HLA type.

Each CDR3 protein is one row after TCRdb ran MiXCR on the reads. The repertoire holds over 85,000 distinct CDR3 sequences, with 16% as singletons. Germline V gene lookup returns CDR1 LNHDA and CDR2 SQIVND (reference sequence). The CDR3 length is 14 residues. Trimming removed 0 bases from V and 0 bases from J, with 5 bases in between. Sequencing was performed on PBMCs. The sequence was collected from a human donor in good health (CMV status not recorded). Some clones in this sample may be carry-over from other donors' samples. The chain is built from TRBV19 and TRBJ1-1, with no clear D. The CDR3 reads CASSIEGMNTEAFF. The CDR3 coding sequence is TGTGCCAGTAGTATAGAGGGCATGAACACTGAAGCTTTCTTT.